This T cell receptor beta chain emerged from a study of regulatory T cells in long-lasting Graves disease. Time point in this sample: newly diagnosed GD, antithyroid drugs for less than 3 months. PBMC-derived RNA was used for the TCR library. All patients originated from an endocrinology department located in Xi'an, China. The authors drew approximately 9 milliliters of peripheral blood into EDTA tubes. J gave up 7 bases and V 5 bases, and 3 bases lay outside the gene matches. Germline V gene data show CDR1 as ENHRY and CDR2 as SYGVKD. This CDR3 has 15 amino acids. This clonotype occurred many times. Libraries of TCR beta came from iRepertoire HTBI primers plus Arm-PCR of CDR3 regions. TCRdb redid the calling of the multiplex PCR reads with MiXCR, one entry per CDR3 protein. The sample holds about 540,000 distinct CDR3 sequences, roughly 13% seen once. A further study also used this sample, focusing on T cells in Graves' hyperthyroidism and ophthalmopathy. That source reports: A model using 13 V-J features told ophthalmopathy apart from stable hyperthyroidism.

This chain joins TRBV10-3 and TRBJ2-1; 15 positions agree with TRBD2. Sequenced material: peripheral blood mononuclear cells (PBMCs), taken at new diagnosis, from a patient treated with antithyroid drugs. This sequence was found in a man aged 30 to 45 with Graves disease. The CDR3 here is CAISPGTSGGNEQFF. The CDR3 DNA is TGTGCCATCAGTCCAGGGACTAGCGGGGGGAATGAGCAGTTCTTC.